The rows below give T cell receptor beta chains drawn from one sample of a study of cytotoxic CD8 clonotypes in ibrutinib-treated CLL. The assay was immunoSEQ multiplex PCR, and TCRdb's table has in-frame clones only and misses some. The sample lists 5,500 to 8,500 clones, 60% to 80% occurring once. This material consisted of PBMCs, taken before ibrutinib treatment. The receptors originated from a human donor with chronic lymphocytic leukemia. CDR3s include the opening cysteine and the closing phenylalanine or tryptophan. The order of the fields is clone size, J gene, D gene, V gene, CDR3 length, CDR3 DNA, CDR3 protein. A D gene is named only where the DNA matches it firmly. Size values are once, few and many counts, or a class for expanded clones, and some rows have none.

-	TRBJ2-3	-	TRBV2	15	TGTGCCAGCAGTGAACAGGTGTCACGCACAGATACGCAGTATTTT	CASSEQVSRTDTQYF
-	TRBJ2-1	-	TRBV11-2	15	TGTGCCAGCAGCTTAGTCCCCATGCGGTACAATGAGCAGTTCTTC	CASSLVPMRYNEQFF
-	TRBJ1-1	TRBD1	TRBV29-1	14	TGCAGCGTCCAACGGGACAGTTCTTTGGGTGAAGCTTTCTTT	CSVQRDSSLGEAFF
-	TRBJ1-2	TRBD1	TRBV6-1	13	TGTGCCAGCAGCGTGGACAGGGGCTATGGCTACACCTTC	CASSVDRGYGYTF
-	TRBJ1-1	-	TRBV5-1	11	TGCGCCAGCCACGGGGAGACTGAAGCTTTCTTT	CASHGETEAFF
-	TRBJ2-5	TRBD1	TRBV29-1	12	TGCAGCGTAGGACAGGGGGCTAAGACCCAGTACTTC	CSVGQGAKTQYF
-	TRBJ1-6	TRBD1	TRBV5-1	16	TGCGCCAGCAGCGTGGACAGGGCCTCTTATAATTCACCCCTCCACTTT	CASSVDRASYNSPLHF
few	TRBJ1-5	-	TRBV6-1	14	TGTGCCAGCAGGGGGTACCAGGGCAATCAGCCCCAGCATTTT	CASRGYQGNQPQHF
-	TRBJ2-3	TRBD1	TRBV10-1	14	TGCGCCACGGGGGACAGGGGGCTTGGGGATACGCAGTATTTT	CATGDRGLGDTQYF
-	TRBJ2-5	-	TRBV2	14	TGTGCCAGCAGTGTTAGCCCGGGGAAAGAGACCCAGTACTTC	CASSVSPGKETQYF
-	TRBJ1-3	-	TRBV5-1	14	TGCGCCAGCAGCTTGGGGTTTGATGGAAACACCATATATTTT	CASSLGFDGNTIYF
-	TRBJ1-4	-	TRBV6-6	12	TGTGCCAGCAGTTACATGATGGGGAAACTGTTTTTT	CASSYMMGKLFF
-	TRBJ1-4	TRBD1	TRBV18	14	TGTGCCAGCTCCCTGACAGGGCCGAATGAAAAACTGTTTTTT	CASSLTGPNEKLFF
-	TRBJ2-5	TRBD2	TRBV5-1	16	TGCGCCAGCAGCTCCCCGGGACTAGCGGTCCAAGAGACCCAGTACTTC	CASSSPGLAVQETQYF
-	TRBJ1-1	-	TRBV18	13	TGTGCCAGCTCACCACTGGGGGAAACTGAAGCTTTCTTT	CASSPLGETEAFF
-	TRBJ2-1	-	TRBV19	15	TGTGCCAGTAGTCGCCCGGGACTCCTGGGGGGTGAGCAGTTCTTC	CASSRPGLLGGEQFF
-	TRBJ2-5	TRBD2	TRBV9	15	TGTGCCAGCAGCGTCGATAGCGGGAGAGGAGAGACCCAGTACTTC	CASSVDSGRGETQYF
medium-sized	TRBJ1-1	-	TRBV30	16	TGTGCCTGGCGCGCCCGACTGGGGGGCCCGAACACTGAAGCTTTCTTT	CAWRARLGGPNTEAFF
-	TRBJ2-7	TRBD1	TRBV15	15	TGTGCCACCAGCAGAGATCAGGGGGCGGACCGCGAGCAGTACTTC	CATSRDQGADREQYF
-	TRBJ1-1	-	TRBV5-6	16	TGTGCCAGCAGCTTGGCTTGGCTGACAGACCCTACTGAAGCTTTCTTT	CASSLAWLTDPTEAFF
-	TRBJ2-2	-	TRBV5-1	15	TGCGCCAGCAGCTTAGCGGTAGTGTACACCGGGGAGCTGTTTTTT	CASSLAVVYTGELFF
-	TRBJ2-2	-	TRBV28	13	TGTGCCACCCCTAACCGGGTCACCGGGGAGCTGTTTTTT	CATPNRVTGELFF
once	TRBJ2-7	-	TRBV6-6	12	TGTGCCAGCAGCCACGGGGCCTACGAGCAGTACTTC	CASSHGAYEQYF
-	TRBJ2-6	-	TRBV10-2	15	TGCGCCAGCAGTGGTGGTGACTCTGGGGCCAACGTCCTGACTTTC	CASSGGDSGANVLTF
-	TRBJ2-2	-	TRBV4-1	15	TGCGCCAGCAGCCAAACTCCCGGAAACACCGGGGAGCTGTTTTTT	CASSQTPGNTGELFF
-	TRBJ1-6	TRBD1	TRBV4-2	15	TGTGCCAGCAGCCAAGGGACAGGCTATAATTCACCCCTCCACTTT	CASSQGTGYNSPLHF
-	TRBJ2-7	TRBD1	TRBV6-6	13	TGTGCCAGCGGACAGGGGATAGCGTACGAGCAGTACTTC	CASGQGIAYEQYF
-	TRBJ2-2	-	TRBV27	16	TGTGCCAGCAGTTTATTGGGCTTGGGATTCACCGGGGAGCTGTTTTTT	CASSLLGLGFTGELFF
-	TRBJ2-7	-	TRBV11-1	17	TGTGCCAGCAGCTTAGGCTTGGCGGGGGCCTCCTCCTACGAGCAGTACTTC	CASSLGLAGASSYEQYF
-	TRBJ2-7	-	TRBV19	12	TGTGCCAGTAGTCGCGGGACTCGCGAGCAGTACTTC	CASSRGTREQYF
-	TRBJ1-5	-	TRBV15	11	TGTGCCACCAACACAGGTCAGCCCCAGCATTTT	CATNTGQPQHF